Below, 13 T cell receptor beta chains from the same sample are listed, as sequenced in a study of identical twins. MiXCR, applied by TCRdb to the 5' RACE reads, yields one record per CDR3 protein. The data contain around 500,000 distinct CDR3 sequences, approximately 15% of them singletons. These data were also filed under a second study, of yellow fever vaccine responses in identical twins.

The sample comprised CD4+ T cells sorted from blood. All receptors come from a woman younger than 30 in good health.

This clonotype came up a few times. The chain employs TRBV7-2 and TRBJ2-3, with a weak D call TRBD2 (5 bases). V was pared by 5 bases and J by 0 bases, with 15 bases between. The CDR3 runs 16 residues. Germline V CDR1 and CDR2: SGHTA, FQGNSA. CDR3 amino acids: CASSPGPGGSTDTQYF. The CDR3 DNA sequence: TGTGCCAGCAGCCCCGGACCTGGCGGGAGCACAGATACGCAGTATTTT. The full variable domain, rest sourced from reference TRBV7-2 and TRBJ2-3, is GAGVSQSPSNKVTEKGKDVELRCDPISGHTALYWYRQSLGQGLEFLIYFQGNSAPDKSGLPSDRFSAERTGGSVSTLTIQRTQQEDSAVYLCASSPGPGGSTDTQYFGPGTRLTVL.

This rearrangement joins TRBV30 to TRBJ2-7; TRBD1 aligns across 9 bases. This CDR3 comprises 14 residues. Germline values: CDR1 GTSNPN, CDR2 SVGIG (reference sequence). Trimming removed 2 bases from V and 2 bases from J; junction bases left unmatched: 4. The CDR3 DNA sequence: TGTGCCTGGAGTCGCGGGACAGGGACCTACGAGCAGTACTTC. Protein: CAWSRGTGTYEQYF. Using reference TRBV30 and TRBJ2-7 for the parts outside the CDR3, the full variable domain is SQTIHQWPATLVQPVGSPLSLECTVEGTSNPNLYWYRQAAGRGLQLLFYSVGIGQISSEVPQNLSASRPQDRQFILSSKKLLLSDSGFYLCAWSRGTGTYEQYFGPGTRLTVT.

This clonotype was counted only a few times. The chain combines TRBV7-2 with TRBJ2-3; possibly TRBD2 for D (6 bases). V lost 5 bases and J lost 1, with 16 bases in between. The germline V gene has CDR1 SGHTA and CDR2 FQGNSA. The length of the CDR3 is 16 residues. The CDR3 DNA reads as TGTGCCAGCAGCGACGTGGGGCGGGACCGCACAGATACGCAGTATTTT. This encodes CASSDVGRDRTDTQYF. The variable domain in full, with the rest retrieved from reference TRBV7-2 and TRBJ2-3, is GAGVSQSPSNKVTEKGKDVELRCDPISGHTALYWYRQSLGQGLEFLIYFQGNSAPDKSGLPSDRFSAERTGGSVSTLTIQRTQQEDSAVYLCASSDVGRDRTDTQYFGPGTRLTVL.

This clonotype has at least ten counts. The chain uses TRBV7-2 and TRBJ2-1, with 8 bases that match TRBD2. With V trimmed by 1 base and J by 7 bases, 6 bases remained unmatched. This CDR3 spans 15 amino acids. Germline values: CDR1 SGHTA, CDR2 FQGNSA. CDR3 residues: CASSLVSGEGNEQFF. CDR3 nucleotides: TGTGCCAGCAGCTTAGTTAGCGGGGAAGGAAATGAGCAGTTCTTC.

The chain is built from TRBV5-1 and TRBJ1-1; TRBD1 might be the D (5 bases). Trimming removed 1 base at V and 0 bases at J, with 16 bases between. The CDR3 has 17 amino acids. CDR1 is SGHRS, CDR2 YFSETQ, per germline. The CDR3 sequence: CASSLWGTGPMNTEAFF. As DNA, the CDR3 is TGCGCCAGCAGCTTGTGGGGGACGGGGCCCATGAACACTGAAGCTTTCTTT. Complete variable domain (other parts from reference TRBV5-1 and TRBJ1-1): KAGVTQTPRYLIKTRGQQVTLSCSPISGHRSVSWYQQTPGQGLQFLFEYFSETQRNKGNFPGRFSGRQFSNSRSEMNVSTLELGDSALYLCASSLWGTGPMNTEAFFGQGTRLTVV.

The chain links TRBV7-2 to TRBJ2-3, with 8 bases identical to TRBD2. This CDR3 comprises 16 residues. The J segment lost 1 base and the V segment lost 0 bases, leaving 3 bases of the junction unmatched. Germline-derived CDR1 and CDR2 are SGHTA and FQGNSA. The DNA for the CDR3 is TGTGCCAGCAGCTTAGCTAGCGGGACCCGCACAGATACGCAGTATTTT. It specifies CASSLASGTRTDTQYF.

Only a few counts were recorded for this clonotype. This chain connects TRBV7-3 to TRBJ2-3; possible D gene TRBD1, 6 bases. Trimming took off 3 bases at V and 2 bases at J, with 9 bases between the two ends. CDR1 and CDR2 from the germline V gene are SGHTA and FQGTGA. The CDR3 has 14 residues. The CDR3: CASSFGGHTDTQYF. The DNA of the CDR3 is TGTGCCAGCAGCTTTGGGGGCCACACAGATACGCAGTATTTT. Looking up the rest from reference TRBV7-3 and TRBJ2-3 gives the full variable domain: GAGVSQTPSNKVTEKGKYVELRCDPISGHTALYWYRQSLGQGPEFLIYFQGTGAADDSGLPNDRFFAVRPEGSVSTLKIQRTERGDSAVYLCASSFGGHTDTQYFGPGTRLTVL.

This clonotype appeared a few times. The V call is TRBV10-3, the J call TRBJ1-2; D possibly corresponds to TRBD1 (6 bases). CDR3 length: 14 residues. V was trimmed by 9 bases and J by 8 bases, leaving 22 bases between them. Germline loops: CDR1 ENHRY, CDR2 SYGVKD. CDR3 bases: TGTGCCATTGGGGAAGTCAGGGGAGGTAGCGGCTACACCTTC. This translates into CAIGEVRGGSGYTF.

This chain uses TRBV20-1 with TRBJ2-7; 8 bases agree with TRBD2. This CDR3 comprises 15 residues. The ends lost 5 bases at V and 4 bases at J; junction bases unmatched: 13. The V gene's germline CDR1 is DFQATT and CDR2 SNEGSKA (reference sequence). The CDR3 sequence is CSALLWVAGKYEQYF. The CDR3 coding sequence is TGCAGTGCTCTCCTCTGGGTAGCGGGAAAGTACGAGCAGTACTTC.

Here the CDR3 DNA reads TGCGCCAGCAGCTTGTACATGGGGGGCAATGAGCAGTTCTTC. Translation: CASSLYMGGNEQFF. The chain links TRBV5-1 to TRBJ2-1; possibly TRBD2 for D (6 bases). The V and J ends lost 1 base and 6 bases respectively, with 11 bases between them. Looked up from germline, CDR1 is SGHRS and CDR2 is YFSETQ. CDR3 size: 14 residues.

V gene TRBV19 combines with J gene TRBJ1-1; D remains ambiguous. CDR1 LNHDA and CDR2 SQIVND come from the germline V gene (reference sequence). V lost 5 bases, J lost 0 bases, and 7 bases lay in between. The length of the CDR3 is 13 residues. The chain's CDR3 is CASSHIMNTEAFF. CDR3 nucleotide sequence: TGTGCCAGTAGTCACATCATGAACACTGAAGCTTTCTTT.

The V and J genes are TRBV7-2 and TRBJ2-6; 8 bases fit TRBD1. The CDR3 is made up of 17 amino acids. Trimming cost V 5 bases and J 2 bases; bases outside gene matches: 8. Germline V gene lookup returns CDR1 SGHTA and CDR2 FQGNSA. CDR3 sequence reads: CASSQRDRKAGANVLTF. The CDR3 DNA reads TGTGCCAGCAGCCAGAGGGACAGGAAGGCTGGGGCCAACGTCCTGACTTTC.

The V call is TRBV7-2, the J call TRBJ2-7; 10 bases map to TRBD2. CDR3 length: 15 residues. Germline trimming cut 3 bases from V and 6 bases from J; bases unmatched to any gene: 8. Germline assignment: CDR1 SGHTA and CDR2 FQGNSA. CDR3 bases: TGTGCCAGCAGCTTTGGGCAGCGGGAGGGCCTCGAGCAGTACTTC. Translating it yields CASSFGQREGLEQYF.